This T cell receptor (beta chain) was identified during a study of cytomegalovirus exposure and HLA in healthy donors. Study outcomes and limitations: Later genetic work tied a missense DCLRE1C variant to beta-chain V and J trimming. The likely origin of a cluster of highly shared sequence variants was a sequencing artifact. Previous analysis showed most TCR beta V segments were productive about 87% or about 30% of the time.

The donors were healthy bone marrow donors. Regarding this clone: Its antigen is still unknown.

This CDR3 is built from 15 residues. Germline-derived CDR1 and CDR2 are MNHNS and SASEGT. Trimming took 4 bases from V and 3 from J, leaving 15 bases between them. The study ran its PCR with 60 Vbeta and 13 Jbeta primers. Sequenced by immunoSEQ multiplex PCR; TCRdb stores in-frame clones only, minus some. The sample comprises around 200,000 clones, roughly four fifths of which are singletons, and approximately 2.1% rests with the top ten. V is TRBV6-1 and J is TRBJ1-2; TRBD1 might be the D (6 bases). The TCR was taken from a man aged 25-45 years in good health and CMV-seronegative. The sequenced material came from PBMCs. The chain's CDR3 is CASSGHRVWDYGYTF. DNA of the CDR3: TGTGCCAGCAGTGGTCACAGGGTCTGGGACTATGGCTACACCTTC.